There are a few counts of the clone carrying this T cell receptor beta chain. Germline V gives CDR1 MGHRA, CDR2 YSYEKL. V trimming: 1 base; J trimming: 2 bases; junction bases outside the gene matches: 7. The CDR3 extends over 17 amino acids. These data belong to a study of T-cell memory formation after mild COVID-19. TCRdb re-analysed the 5' RACE reads in MiXCR, keeping a single row per CDR3 protein. The table lists almost 550,000 distinct CDR3 sequences, about 20% of them singletons. The chain is built from TRBV4-1 and TRBJ2-5, with 10 bases fitting TRBD2. This receptor was obtained from an adult woman who had mild COVID-19 (a few samples of this study predate the infection). Cell type and time point are not known. The sample consisted of PBMCs or a T cell subset sorted from them (not recorded which). The CDR3 DNA is TGCGCCAGCAGCCAAGTGTCTAGCGGGGGCCTTCAAGAGACCCAGTACTTC. Its translation: CASSQVSSGGLQETQYF.